This is a list of T cell receptor beta chains from one sample in a study of OX40 agonist ivuxolimab in advanced cancers. The repertoire was sequenced with immunoSEQ multiplex PCR; TCRdb's copy has only in-frame clones and lacks some. The sample shows about 49,000 clones, about four fifths of them seen only once. The material was CD4+ or CD8+ T cells sorted from blood, obtained in a trial of the OX40 agonist ivuxolimab. The source is an adult with an advanced solid tumor such as melanoma, head and neck, liver or kidney cancer. Each CDR3 is given with its conserved first and last residue. D genes are given only for firm matches. The listing skips clone size in some rows; elsewhere it reads once, few, many or a size class.

CDR3 protein	CDR3 DNA	D gene	V gene	J gene	clone size
CASSLEQGGIGYTF	TGTGCCAGCAGCTTAGAACAGGGAGGCATCGGCTACACCTTC	NA	TRBV11-2	TRBJ1-2	NA
CASSLVSREVYGYTF	TGCGCCAGCAGCCTGGTTAGCAGGGAGGTCTATGGCTACACCTTC	NA	TRBV4-1	TRBJ1-2	NA
CASSSLGGVGEKLFF	TGCGCCAGCAGCTCTTTGGGGGGCGTGGGAGAAAAACTGTTTTTT	NA	TRBV5-1	TRBJ1-4	NA
CASSRQKSWGLDGTIYF	TGTGCCAGCAGCCGTCAAAAAAGTTGGGGTCTTGACGGCACCATATATTTT	NA	TRBV7-2	TRBJ1-3	NA
CASSQDLKARWGYQPQHF	TGCGCCAGCAGCCAAGATTTGAAGGCCAGGTGGGGATATCAGCCCCAGCATTTT	NA	TRBV4-3	TRBJ1-5	NA
CASSETGNSGNTIYF	TGTGCCAGCAGCGAAACAGGGAACTCTGGAAACACCATATATTTT	NA	TRBV11-3	TRBJ1-3	NA
CASSDLGIWGQGAGNEQYF	TGTGCCAGCAGTGATCTAGGGATATGGGGACAGGGGGCGGGAAACGAGCAGTACTTC	TRBD1	TRBV28	TRBJ2-7	few
CASSPVPGLAPLHF	TGTGCCAGCAGCCCGGTCCCAGGATTAGCACCCCTCCACTTT	NA	TRBV7-9	TRBJ1-6	few
CASSQATGGTYGYTF	TGCGCCAGCAGCCAAGCCACGGGGGGTACCTATGGCTACACCTTC	NA	TRBV4-1	TRBJ1-2	NA
CASRPQRNTEAFF	TGTGCCAGCAGGCCACAGAGGAACACTGAAGCTTTCTTT	NA	TRBV27	TRBJ1-1	NA
CASSFGTGSNQPQHF	TGTGCCAGCAGTTTTGGGACAGGGAGCAATCAGCCCCAGCATTTT	TRBD1	TRBV27	TRBJ1-5	NA
CASTDPDRVNGYTF	TGTGCCAGTACCGACCCGGACAGGGTAAATGGCTACACCTTC	TRBD1	TRBV19	TRBJ1-2	few
CASSSGGGLNTEAFF	TGTGCCAGCAGTTCAGGGGGGGGGCTGAACACTGAAGCTTTCTTT	TRBD1	TRBV5-4	TRBJ1-1	NA
CASSVEPLNTEAFF	TGTGCCAGCAGCGTAGAGCCGTTGAACACTGAAGCTTTCTTT	NA	TRBV9	TRBJ1-1	NA
CASARGGWDGYGYTF	TGTGCCAGCGCCCGTGGGGGGTGGGATGGCTATGGCTACACCTTC	NA	TRBV6-6	TRBJ1-2	once
CASSPMARTNTGELFF	TGTGCCAGCAGTCCCATGGCGAGAACGAACACCGGGGAGCTGTTTTTT	NA	TRBV27	TRBJ2-2	once
CASSLHTGDGETQYF	TGTGCCAGCAGCTTACATACAGGGGATGGAGAGACCCAGTACTTC	TRBD1	TRBV11-2	TRBJ2-5	NA
CASSETSNTGELFF	TGCGCCAGCAGTGAGACTTCGAACACCGGGGAGCTGTTTTTT	NA	TRBV10-2	TRBJ2-2	NA
CASREGVSTDTQYF	TGTGCCAGCAGGGAGGGGGTTAGCACAGATACGCAGTATTTT	NA	TRBV7-2	TRBJ2-3	once
CASSYGGEGYTF	TGTGCCAGCAGTTACGGGGGGGAGGGCTACACCTTC	NA	TRBV6-6	TRBJ1-2	once
CASSSRGPSGSWGTDTQYF	TGTGCCAGCAGTTCACGGGGGCCTAGCGGGAGTTGGGGGACAGATACGCAGTATTTT	TRBD2	TRBV27	TRBJ2-3	NA
CASSLVAGTYEQYF	TGCGCCAGCAGCTTGGTGGCAGGGACCTACGAGCAGTACTTC	NA	TRBV5-1	TRBJ2-7	few
CASSPQTVGEKLFF	TGTGCCAGCAGCCCACAAACGGTGGGAGAAAAACTGTTTTTT	NA	TRBV7-2	TRBJ1-4	NA
CASGLLNYEQYF	TGTGCCAGCGGACTTCTTAACTACGAGCAGTACTTC	NA	TRBV28	TRBJ2-7	NA
CASSSLGGNTGELFF	TGTGCCAGCAGCTCACTAGGGGGGAACACCGGGGAGCTGTTTTTT	NA	TRBV7-2	TRBJ2-2	NA
CASNANSGNTIYF	TGTGCCAGCAACGCCAACTCTGGAAACACCATATATTTT	NA	TRBV9	TRBJ1-3	NA
CASSTGQLNSGNTIYF	TGTGCCAGCAGCACCGGACAGTTAAACTCTGGAAACACCATATATTTT	NA	TRBV6-6	TRBJ1-3	NA
CASSLRQDYGYTF	TGTGCCAGCAGCTTGAGACAGGATTATGGCTACACCTTC	NA	TRBV11-2	TRBJ1-2	NA
CASSSYSQGIQYF	TGCGCCAGCAGTTCGTACAGCCAGGGCATTCAGTACTTC	NA	TRBV10-1	TRBJ2-4	NA
CASSLEGSQQYF	TGCGCCAGCAGCTTGGAGGGGTCGCAGCAGTACTTC	NA	TRBV5-1	TRBJ2-7	NA
CASVISIWYRTRDRGAGELFF	TGTGCCAGCGTTATTAGTATTTGGTACAGGACCCGGGACAGAGGCGCCGGGGAGCTGTTTTTT	TRBD1	TRBV7-8	TRBJ2-2	NA
CASTWKPGQGIGELFF	TGTGCCAGTACCTGGAAACCGGGACAGGGCATCGGGGAGCTGTTTTTT	TRBD1	TRBV19	TRBJ2-2	NA
CASSLAGRGSNEQFF	TGTGCCAGCAGCTTAGCGGGGAGGGGTTCCAATGAGCAGTTCTTC	TRBD2	TRBV7-2	TRBJ2-1	NA
CASSPGLAGGISYNEQFF	TGCGCCAGCAGCCCGGGACTAGCGGGGGGAATTTCCTACAATGAGCAGTTCTTC	TRBD2	TRBV5-1	TRBJ2-1	NA
CASRPNAGQHEKLFF	TGTGCCAGCAGACCGAACGCGGGACAGCACGAAAAACTGTTTTTT	TRBD1	TRBV6-1	TRBJ1-4	few
CASSPGQGVNTEAFF	TGTGCCAGCAGTCCGGGACAGGGAGTGAACACTGAAGCTTTCTTT	TRBD1	TRBV2	TRBJ1-1	once
CASSQWGSNQPQHF	TGTGCCAGCAGCCAGTGGGGTAGCAATCAGCCCCAGCATTTT	NA	TRBV11-2	TRBJ1-5	NA
CASQASGSGEQFF	TGTGCCAGTCAGGCTAGCGGGTCGGGTGAGCAGTTCTTC	TRBD2	TRBV6-5	TRBJ2-1	NA
CASSHRRATNEKLFF	TGTGCCAGCAGTCACCGACGGGCAACTAATGAAAAACTGTTTTTT	NA	TRBV25-1	TRBJ1-4	NA
CASSHHQATGGNTEAFF	TGCGCCAGCAGCCACCATCAGGCGACAGGGGGTAACACTGAAGCTTTCTTT	TRBD1	TRBV4-1	TRBJ1-1	NA
CASSEQGRLNTEAFF	TGTGCCAGCAGCGAACAGGGGAGGCTGAACACTGAAGCTTTCTTT	TRBD1	TRBV6-5	TRBJ1-1	NA
CASSSGNTEAFF	TGTGCCAGCTCTTCGGGAAACACTGAAGCTTTCTTT	NA	TRBV18	TRBJ1-1	NA
CASSPEAVPYEQYF	TGTGCCAGCTCACCGGAGGCGGTCCCCTACGAGCAGTACTTC	NA	TRBV18	TRBJ2-7	NA
CASSPSGRGRGEQFF	TGCGCCAGCAGCCCCAGCGGGAGGGGACGGGGCGAGCAGTTCTTC	TRBD2	TRBV5-1	TRBJ2-1	few
CASSKEGHELFF	TGTGCCAGTAGTAAGGAGGGCCATGAGCTGTTTTTT	NA	TRBV19	TRBJ2-2	NA
CASSVVGGLSSGNTIYF	TGTGCCAGCAGCGTAGTGGGGGGCTTGAGCTCTGGAAACACCATATATTTT	NA	TRBV9	TRBJ1-3	NA
CASSFSLSSYNEQFF	TGTGCCAGCAGTTTCAGCCTTAGCTCCTACAATGAGCAGTTCTTC	NA	TRBV27	TRBJ2-1	few
CASRFARGDFDRTNEKLFF	TGTGCAAGTCGCTTCGCCCGCGGGGACTTTGACAGAACTAATGAAAAACTGTTTTTT	NA	TRBV12-2	TRBJ1-4	once
CASSRGLAGSTDTQYF	TGTGCCAGTAGTAGGGGACTAGCGGGTAGCACAGATACGCAGTATTTT	TRBD2	TRBV19	TRBJ2-3	NA
CASRSTSVGGETQYF	TGTGCCAGCAGATCGACTAGCGTCGGTGGGGAGACCCAGTACTTC	TRBD2	TRBV2	TRBJ2-5	few
CASSARTGGYNEQFF	TGTGCCAGCAGTGCTCGGACAGGGGGCTACAATGAGCAGTTCTTC	TRBD1	TRBV27	TRBJ2-1	NA
CASKVGRGEKLFF	TGTGCCAGCAAAGTAGGCCGAGGTGAAAAACTGTTTTTT	NA	TRBV6-1	TRBJ1-4	NA